The 29 T cell receptor beta chains given below trace back to one sample, sequenced in a study of blood T cell repertoires in COVID-19. This table comes from immunoSEQ multiplex PCR, and its TCRdb copy is limited to in-frame clones, with some not included. Of a few hundred thousand clones detected, roughly 87% appear once; the ten largest clones hold 2.5% to 3.5%. Sequenced material: PBMCs or T cells enriched from blood (not recorded which). Source of these receptors: a woman in her 30s who had recovered from COVID-19.

This chain links TRBV29-1 with TRBJ2-5; 13 nucleotides agree with TRBD2. Germline CDR1 is SQVTM and CDR2 is ANQGSEA. The junction had 4 bases not matched to a gene; V was cut back by 7 bases and J by 5 bases. The CDR3 has 13 residues. The CDR3 nucleotides read TGCAGCGCCGCGACTAGCGGGGGGGAGACCCAGTACTTC. Its translation: CSAATSGGETQYF.

The V call is TRBV19, the J call TRBJ1-5; unclear D gene. The CDR3 contains 12 residues. V shed 5 bases and J shed 7 bases, with 9 bases lying between them. Germline-derived CDR1 and CDR2 are LNHDA and SQIVND (reference sequence). The CDR3 bases are TGTGCCAGTAGTTCCTCGCGACAGCCCCAGCATTTT. It yields the protein CASSSSRQPQHF.

The chain links TRBV6-6 to TRBJ2-1; 8 positions agree with TRBD2. This CDR3 region has 14 residues. Germline V gives CDR1 MNHNY, CDR2 SVGAGI (reference sequence). The junction had 13 bases not matched to a gene; V was cut back by 9 bases and J by 9 bases. DNA of the CDR3: TGTGCCAGTTGCGTTCGAGCGGGGGTTGGTGAGCAGTTCTTC. Encoded protein: CASCVRAGVGEQFF.

The chain has TRBV19 and TRBJ2-1; 9 bases map to TRBD2. Germline V CDR1 and CDR2: LNHDA, SQIVND (reference sequence). The CDR3 totals 15 residues. V was pared by 7 bases and J by 4 bases, with 8 bases of the junction left unmatched. The CDR3 region has the DNA TGTGCCAGTAACGCTCTGGCGGGGGGGTACAATGAGCAGTTCTTC. It codes for CASNALAGGYNEQFF.

Here the CDR3 reads CAWSVGGRDGYTF. Here the CDR3 DNA reads TGTGCCTGGAGTGTCGGGGGGAGAGATGGCTACACCTTC. The chain recombines TRBV30 with TRBJ1-2; D possibly corresponds to TRBD1 (5 bases). The CDR3 spans 13 residues. Germline CDR1 is GTSNPN and CDR2 is SVGIG (reference sequence). V lost 0 bases and J lost 6, with 11 bases in between.

The chain employs TRBV21-1 and TRBJ2-7; the DNA was not compared with TRBD1, the D call given in the table. TRBV21-1 represents a pseudogene. The CDR3 loop spans 18 amino acids. The CDR3 protein is CASSKVSLGAGTLYEQYF. The CDR3 DNA reads TGTGCCAGCAGCAAAGTTTCCCTGGGAGCCGGGACACTCTACGAGCAGTACTTC.

The rearrangement uses TRBV18 and TRBJ2-5, with 7 bases matching TRBD1. This CDR3 comprises 15 residues. V shed 2 bases, J shed 1 base, and the junction held 4 bases outside the gene matches. The germline V gene encodes CDR1 KGHSH and CDR2 LQKENI. The CDR3 region is CASSPVGQFQETQYF. CDR3 nucleotides: TGTGCCAGCTCACCAGTGGGACAGTTCCAAGAGACCCAGTACTTC.

The gene calls are TRBV9 and TRBJ1-4, with D perhaps matching TRBD1 (6 bases). Germline values: CDR1 SGDLS, CDR2 YYNGEE. The CDR3 runs 14 residues. V was trimmed by 4 bases and J by 3 bases, leaving 10 bases between them. The CDR3 spells CASSIQGANEKLFF. The CDR3 DNA reads TGTGCCAGCAGCATACAGGGTGCTAATGAAAAACTGTTTTTT. Together with reference TRBV9 and TRBJ1-4, the CDR3 gives the full variable domain: DSGVTQTPKHLITATGQRVTLRCSPRSGDLSVYWYQQSLDQGLQFLIQYYNGEERAKGNILERFSAQQFPDLHSELNLSSLELGDSALYFCASSIQGANEKLFFGSGTQLSVL.

V usage is TRBV5-1 and J usage is TRBJ2-2; 12 bases agree with TRBD2. Unmatched junction bases numbered 1, after V lost 1 base and J lost 0 bases. Per germline, CDR1 SGHRS and CDR2 YFSETQ. There are 17 residues in the CDR3. CDR3 in DNA: TGCGCCAGCAGCTTGACTAGCGGGGGGACGAACACCGGGGAGCTGTTTTTT. Amino acid sequence: CASSLTSGGTNTGELFF.

J is TRBJ2-3 and V is TRBV2, with 9 bases aligning to TRBD1. The germline CDR1 and CDR2 sequences are SNHLY and FYNNEI. V shed 6 bases, J shed 3 bases, and the junction held 16 bases outside the gene matches. The CDR3 spans 18 residues. The CDR3 protein is CASRRLGGGTGSTDTQYF. The CDR3 DNA sequence: TGTGCCAGCAGGAGATTGGGTGGAGGGACAGGGAGTACAGATACGCAGTATTTT.

V gene TRBV28 combines with J gene TRBJ2-7, with D perhaps TRBD2 (5 bases). This CDR3 contains 12 residues. V was pared by 2 bases and J by 4 bases, with 6 bases between. Germline CDR1 MDHEN, CDR2 SYDVKM. The CDR3 region is CASSLEGYEQYF. The CDR3 DNA is TGTGCCAGCAGTTTAGAGGGATACGAGCAGTACTTC.

This clone was recorded many times. The gene calls are TRBV19 and TRBJ1-2; D may be TRBD1 (6 bases). Trimming took 2 bases from V and 8 from J, leaving 12 bases between them. Germline CDR1 is LNHDA and CDR2 is SQIVND (reference sequence). The CDR3 has 13 amino acids. CDR3: CASSITGIGGYTF. In nucleotides, the CDR3 is TGTGCCAGTAGTATAACAGGGATAGGAGGCTACACCTTC.

The chain recombines TRBV28 with TRBJ2-5; 10 nucleotides align to TRBD2. CDR3 length equals 14 residues. CDR1 and CDR2 (germline): MDHEN, SYDVKM. Trimming cost V 5 bases and J 4 bases; bases outside gene matches: 4. The CDR3 DNA reads as TGTGCCAGCAGTCCCCCTAGCGGGAGAGAGACCCAGTACTTC. As protein: CASSPPSGRETQYF.

This chain links TRBV4-1 with TRBJ2-5; 7 positions agree with TRBD2. Trimming cost V 0 bases and J 5 bases; bases outside gene matches: 6. CDR1 and CDR2 (germline): MGHRA, YSYEKL. The CDR3 consists of 15 residues. CDR3 loop: CASSQEGGTWETQYF. CDR3 bases: TGCGCCAGCAGCCAAGAGGGGGGGACCTGGGAGACCCAGTACTTC.

V and J are TRBV29-1 and TRBJ1-2; tentative D call: TRBD1 (5 bases). Germline V gene lookup returns CDR1 SQVTM and CDR2 ANQGSEA. This CDR3 has 13 amino acids. Trimming shortened V by 4 bases and J by 2 bases, and 11 bases separated the two germline ends. CDR3 residues: CSVVGVLNYGYTF. In DNA, the CDR3 is TGCAGCGTTGTAGGGGTACTCAACTATGGCTACACCTTC.

J is TRBJ2-7 and V is TRBV7-9; TRBD2 agrees at 9 bases. Germline assignment: CDR1 SEHNR and CDR2 FQNEAQ (reference sequence). This CDR3 has 15 amino acids. Germline trimming cut 4 bases from V and 5 bases from J; bases unmatched to any gene: 9. The CDR3 region has the DNA TGTGCCAGCAGCTACTCCGGGACTAGCAGAGACGAGCAGTACTTC. Its protein is CASSYSGTSRDEQYF.

In this sample, this clone turned up once. The rearrangement links TRBV28 to TRBJ2-1; 8 bases match TRBD1. This CDR3 region has 14 residues. J gave up 0 bases and V 8 bases, and 3 bases lay outside the gene matches. Germline loops: CDR1 MDHEN, CDR2 SYDVKM. The CDR3 spells CASLTGGSYNEQFF. CDR3 bases: TGTGCCAGCCTCACAGGGGGCTCCTACAATGAGCAGTTCTTC. The full variable domain, in which reference TRBV28 and TRBJ2-1 provide the parts outside the CDR3, is DVKVTQSSRYLVKRTGEKVFLECVQDMDHENMFWYRQDPGLGLRLIYFSYDVKMKEKGDIPEGYSVSREKKERFSLILESASTNQTSMYLCASLTGGSYNEQFFGPGTRLTVL.

The chain is built from TRBV27 and TRBJ2-1; the D gene is possibly TRBD1 (6 bases). This CDR3 spans 12 amino acids. Trimming removed 6 bases from V and 10 bases from J, with 13 bases in between. The germline V gene encodes CDR1 MNHEY and CDR2 SMNVEV (reference sequence). The CDR3: CASRTTGWEQFF. CDR3 DNA sequence: TGTGCCAGCAGAACTACAGGGTGGGAGCAGTTCTTC.

This clone was detected only once. The chain couples TRBV5-5 to TRBJ2-1; D unclear. The germline V and J ends were trimmed by 5 bases and 6 bases, with 18 bases remaining between them. The CDR3 contains 15 residues. Looked up from germline, CDR1 is SGHKS and CDR2 is YYEKEE (reference sequence). The CDR3: CASSLSVPPSNEQFF. The CDR3 DNA reads TGTGCCAGCAGTTTGAGCGTACCCCCCTCCAATGAGCAGTTCTTC.

J is TRBJ2-7 and V is TRBV5-1; 8 bases line up with TRBD1. V was pared by 0 bases and J by 3 bases, with 5 bases of the junction left unmatched. The length of the CDR3 is 15 residues. Germline lookup yields CDR1 SGHRS and CDR2 YFSETQ. This chain's CDR3 is CASSLVAGGFYEQYF. CDR3 nucleotides: TGCGCCAGCAGCTTGGTGGCAGGGGGCTTCTACGAGCAGTACTTC. Complete variable domain (other parts from reference TRBV5-1 and TRBJ2-7): KAGVTQTPRYLIKTRGQQVTLSCSPISGHRSVSWYQQTPGQGLQFLFEYFSETQRNKGNFPGRFSGRQFSNSRSEMNVSTLELGDSALYLCASSLVAGGFYEQYFGPGTRLTVT.

The chain carries TRBV5-1 and TRBJ1-2; possibly TRBD1 for D (5 bases). V was cut by 1 base and J by 7 bases, with 14 bases left in between. The CDR3 covers 14 residues. CDR1 and CDR2 from the germline V gene are SGHRS and YFSETQ. The CDR3 DNA reads as TGCGCCAGCAGCTTGAGGTCAGGGCACGTTGGCTACACCTTC. Translating it yields CASSLRSGHVGYTF.

The rearrangement uses TRBV5-6 and TRBJ2-7; 9 bases fit TRBD1. This CDR3 is 15 amino acids long. With V trimmed by 4 bases and J by 3 bases, 8 bases remained unmatched. Per germline, CDR1 SGHDT and CDR2 YYEEEE. CDR3 nucleotides: TGTGCCAGCAGCCGGACAGGGGATGAGCACTACGAGCAGTACTTC. It yields the protein CASSRTGDEHYEQYF.

The V gene is TRBV7-9, the J gene TRBJ1-5; D is perhaps TRBD1 (5 bases). V lost 2 bases and J 0 bases, leaving 8 bases between the germline ends. CDR1 SEHNR and CDR2 FQNEAQ come from the germline V gene (reference sequence). The CDR3 contains 15 residues. The DNA for the CDR3 is TGTGCCAGCAGCTTATCAGGGTATAGCAATCAGCCCCAGCATTTT. Amino acid sequence: CASSLSGYSNQPQHF.

This chain links TRBV7-9 with TRBJ2-5; 8 bases are shared with TRBD2. Losses at the gene ends were 4 bases for V and 5 bases for J; bases not matched to a gene: 12. This CDR3 spans 16 amino acids. Germline assignment: CDR1 SEHNR and CDR2 FQNEAQ (reference sequence). CDR3 sequence: CASSSPGGEGDETQYF. The CDR3, as DNA: TGTGCCAGCAGCTCCCCGGGGGGGGAGGGAGATGAGACCCAGTACTTC. Together with reference TRBV7-9 and TRBJ2-5, the CDR3 gives the full variable domain: DTGVSQNPRHKITKRGQNVTFRCDPISEHNRLYWYRQTLGQGPEFLTYFQNEAQLEKSRLLSDRFSAERPKGSFSTLEIQRTEQGDSAMYLCASSSPGGEGDETQYFGPGTRLLVL.

This clone is a singleton in its sample. The rearrangement uses TRBV7-8 and TRBJ2-1, with D possibly matching TRBD1 (6 bases). The germline V gene has CDR1 SGHVS and CDR2 FQNEAQ. With 10 bases removed from V and 9 bases from J, the gap between germline ends came to 19 bases. CDR3 length: 13 residues. CDR3 sequence (DNA): TGTGCCACCACCCCTCAGGGGCCAGGTGAGCAGTTCTTC. Translating gives CATTPQGPGEQFF.

The V and J genes are TRBV2 and TRBJ2-3; 7 nucleotides match TRBD2. The germline CDR1 and CDR2 sequences are SNHLY and FYNNEI. The CDR3 sequence is 14 residues long. V dropped 7 bases and J dropped 6; count of bases not matched to a gene: 10. CDR3 amino acids: CASTYSGPLDTQYF. In DNA form, the CDR3 reads TGTGCCAGCACCTATAGCGGGCCGCTGGATACGCAGTATTTT. Full variable domain (rest looked up from reference TRBV2 and TRBJ2-3): EPEVTQTPSHQVTQMGQEVILRCVPISNHLYFYWYRQILGQKVEFLVSFYNNEISEKSEIFDDQFSVERPDGSNFTLKIRSTKLEDSAMYFCASTYSGPLDTQYFGPGTRLTVL.

V usage is TRBV25-1 and J usage is TRBJ2-3, with 13 bases identical to TRBD2. The V gene's germline CDR1 is MGHDK and CDR2 SYGVNS. The CDR3 consists of 16 residues. The trim removed 8 bases at V and 3 bases at J, leaving 8 bases unmatched. In nucleotides, the CDR3 is TGTGCCAGCGGGGATGGACTAGCGGGAGCAACAGATACGCAGTATTTT. It is translated as CASGDGLAGATDTQYF.

The chain is built from TRBV5-1 and TRBJ2-5; 7 positions match TRBD2. The trim removed 0 bases at V and 4 bases at J, leaving 3 bases unmatched. CDR1 and CDR2 (germline): SGHRS, YFSETQ. The length of the CDR3 is 14 residues. The CDR3 sequence: CASSLEGRGETQYF. CDR3 nucleotide sequence: TGCGCCAGCAGCTTGGAGGGGAGGGGAGAGACCCAGTACTTC.

The gene calls are TRBV5-1 and TRBJ1-1; possibly TRBD1 for D (6 bases). CDR1 is SGHRS and CDR2 is YFSETQ in the germline V gene. The CDR3 length is 14 residues. The V end lost 4 bases, the J end lost 1 base, and 11 bases lay between the germline ends. The CDR3 sequence is CASSPTRGNTEAFF. CDR3 bases: TGCGCCAGCAGCCCTACCAGGGGGAACACTGAAGCTTTCTTT. Filled out from reference TRBV5-1 and TRBJ1-1, the complete variable domain reads KAGVTQTPRYLIKTRGQQVTLSCSPISGHRSVSWYQQTPGQGLQFLFEYFSETQRNKGNFPGRFSGRQFSNSRSEMNVSTLELGDSALYLCASSPTRGNTEAFFGQGTRLTVV.